What follows are 14 T cell receptor beta chains derived from one specimen sequenced in a study of cytomegalovirus exposure and HLA in healthy donors. Here immunoSEQ multiplex PCR was the method, and the copy in TCRdb shows in-frame clones only, minus some. The table shows under 200,000 clones, with about 90% occurring only once. Sequencing was carried out using PBMCs. All receptors come from a man younger than 35 in good health and CMV-seropositive.

The table lists this clone with a count of one. This chain links TRBV5-1 with TRBJ1-2; perhaps TRBD1 as D (6 bases). This CDR3 has 13 residues. V lost 4 bases, J lost 4 bases, and 11 bases lay in between. CDR1 is SGHRS and CDR2 is YFSETQ in the germline V gene. CDR3: CASSGQGSYGYTF. Written as DNA, the CDR3 is TGCGCCAGCAGCGGCCAGGGGTCCTATGGCTACACCTTC.

V gene TRBV10-3 combines with J gene TRBJ1-4, with D tentatively TRBD1 (5 bases). Germline V CDR1 and CDR2: ENHRY, SYGVKD. Trimming left V 4 bases short and J 0 bases short, with 12 bases between. The CDR3 covers 16 residues. The CDR3 sequence: CAISAGRDSTNEKLFF. The CDR3 nucleotides read TGTGCCATCAGTGCGGGCAGGGACTCAACTAATGAAAAACTGTTTTTT.

This clone appeared a few times. The gene calls are TRBV29-1 and TRBJ1-1, with a weak D call TRBD1 (6 bases). Germline-derived CDR1 and CDR2 are SQVTM and ANQGSEA. The CDR3 totals 13 residues. The ends were cut back, 6 bases at V and 7 bases at J, with 18 bases in the middle. This CDR3 is CSVRKGTLFEAFF. DNA for the CDR3: TGCAGCGTCAGAAAGGGGACACTTTTTGAAGCTTTCTTT. The variable domain in full, with the rest retrieved from reference TRBV29-1 and TRBJ1-1, is SAVISQKPSRDICQRGTSLTIQCQVDSQVTMMFWYRQQPGQSLTLIATANQGSEATYESGFVIDKFPISRPNLTFSTLTVSNMSPEDSSIYLCSVRKGTLFEAFFGQGTRLTVV.

This chain connects TRBV11-3 to TRBJ2-7; D perhaps matches TRBD1 (6 bases). V was clipped by 7 bases and J by 5 bases, with 18 bases between them. This CDR3 has 14 amino acids. Per the germline V gene, CDR1 is SGHNT and CDR2 is YENEEA. The CDR3 protein is CASTLAHRANEQYF. The CDR3 DNA sequence: TGTGCCAGCACCCTCGCGCACAGGGCCAACGAGCAGTACTTC.

V and J are TRBV6-5 and TRBJ2-5, with D perhaps matching TRBD2 (5 bases). With 3 bases removed from V and 0 bases from J, the gap between germline ends came to 8 bases. CDR3 length equals 14 residues. CDR1 is MNHEY and CDR2 is SVGAGI in the germline V gene. CDR3 coding DNA: TGTGCCAGCAGTTATGGCGGGTACCAAGAGACCCAGTACTTC. This codes for CASSYGGYQETQYF.

The rearrangement joins TRBV28 to TRBJ2-5; 7 positions agree with TRBD2. Trimming at V came to 3 bases and at J to 2 bases, leaving 18 bases not matched to a gene. The CDR3 sequence is 19 residues long. Germline V gene lookup returns CDR1 MDHEN and CDR2 SYDVKM. CDR3 coding DNA: TGTGCCAGCAGTTTTAGCCCTCGACTTGGACTAGTCCAACAAGAGACCCAGTACTTC. It specifies CASSFSPRLGLVQQETQYF.

This clone showed up just once. The rearrangement uses TRBV6-1 and TRBJ2-1, with 9 nucleotides matching TRBD1. The CDR3 length is 15 residues. J gave up 2 bases and V 6 bases, and 5 bases lay outside the gene matches. Germline CDR1 is MNHNS and CDR2 is SASEGT. Here the CDR3 DNA reads TGTGCCAGCAGCTCCGGGACAGGGACCTACAATGAGCAGTTCTTC. This sequence encodes CASSSGTGTYNEQFF.

The chain carries TRBV28 and TRBJ1-2; D gene unclear. Germline V CDR1 and CDR2: MDHEN, SYDVKM. This CDR3 contains 12 residues. The V and J ends lost 5 bases and 7 bases respectively, with 11 bases between them. The chain's CDR3 is CASSEGGGGYTF. CDR3 coding DNA: TGTGCCAGCAGTGAGGGTGGAGGTGGCTACACCTTC.

The chain combines TRBV29-1 with TRBJ2-1, with 7 bases lining up with TRBD1. Trimming at V came to 3 bases and at J to 7 bases, leaving 6 bases not matched to a gene. Germline CDR1 is SQVTM and CDR2 is ANQGSEA. This CDR3 is 13 amino acids long. The CDR3 here is CSVDRTGENEQFF. DNA for the CDR3: TGCAGCGTTGATCGAACAGGGGAAAATGAGCAGTTCTTC.

V and J are TRBV5-1 and TRBJ2-1, with 8 bases fitting TRBD1. J was trimmed by 3 bases and V by 4 bases; bases with no gene match: 3. The CDR3 length is 14 residues. From germline, CDR1 is SGHRS and CDR2 YFSETQ. The CDR3 nucleotides read TGCGCCAGCAGCCTGGGACAGGACTACAATGAGCAGTTCTTC. It translates to CASSLGQDYNEQFF.

This clone occurred a few times. This chain links TRBV27 with TRBJ1-2; weak D call: TRBD1 (5 bases). The CDR3 sequence is 14 residues long. The germline V gene has CDR1 MNHEY and CDR2 SMNVEV (reference sequence). With 5 bases removed from V and 6 bases from J, the gap between germline ends came to 16 bases. The CDR3 coding sequence is TGTGCCAGCAGTATACGAACAGGAGAACATGGCTACACCTTC. Translating it yields CASSIRTGEHGYTF.

The J gene is TRBJ2-7, the V gene TRBV28; TRBD2 matches at 9 bases. Germline V lookup: CDR1 MDHEN, CDR2 SYDVKM. This CDR3 region has 14 residues. V was pared by 6 bases and J by 3 bases, with 6 bases of the junction left unmatched. This CDR3 reads CASSKTSGYYEQYF. The CDR3 DNA follows: TGTGCCAGCAGCAAGACTAGCGGATACTACGAGCAGTACTTC.

V is TRBV2 and J is TRBJ1-5; D gene uncertain. With 6 bases removed from V and 0 bases from J, the gap between germline ends came to 9 bases. Germline V lookup: CDR1 SNHLY, CDR2 FYNNEI. The CDR3 has 14 amino acids. In nucleotides, the CDR3 is TGTGCCAGCAGCCGGGAACATAGCAATCAGCCCCAGCATTTT. Translated, it gives CASSREHSNQPQHF.

This clone was counted a single time. V is TRBV7-9 and J is TRBJ1-1, with no clear D. Trimming stripped 6 bases from V and 0 bases from J, with 8 bases between. This CDR3 has 13 amino acids. The germline V gene has CDR1 SEHNR and CDR2 FQNEAQ (reference sequence). CDR3 in DNA: TGTGCCAGCAGTTACGCGTTGAACACTGAAGCTTTCTTT. Encoded protein: CASSYALNTEAFF.